The 21 T cell receptor beta chains below were found in one sample sequenced in a study of shared clonotypes between healthy human individuals. Here immunoSEQ multiplex PCR was the method, and the copy in TCRdb shows in-frame clones only, minus some. Among about 680,000 clones, 55% to 85% were seen once, and the ten largest hold roughly 1.9%. The sequenced sample consisted of memory CD4+ T cells sorted from blood. Indicated subset: CD45RA-negative fraction. Receptor source: a woman in her thirties in good health.

The chain couples TRBV5-4 to TRBJ2-3; maybe TRBD1 (5 bases). Trimming shortened V by 4 bases and J by 3 bases, and 9 bases separated the two germline ends. This CDR3 is 13 amino acids long. Germline V gives CDR1 SGHNT, CDR2 YYREEE (reference sequence). The CDR3 sequence: CASSITGTDTQYF. In DNA, the CDR3 is TGTGCCAGCAGCATAACAGGAACAGATACGCAGTATTTT.

The sample holds a few counts of this clone. The chain is built from TRBV7-2 and TRBJ2-5, with a possible D match to TRBD2 (6 bases). Trimming took 4 bases from V and 2 from J, leaving 8 bases between them. The CDR3 is 13 residues long. Germline V gives CDR1 SGHTA, CDR2 FQGNSA. CDR3 sequence: CASSYGTQETQYF. The CDR3 coding sequence is TGTGCCAGCAGCTACGGGACTCAAGAGACCCAGTACTTC.

The rearrangement joins TRBV5-1 to TRBJ1-1, with D possibly TRBD1 on 5 matching bases. CDR1 is SGHRS and CDR2 is YFSETQ in the germline V gene. CDR3 size: 13 residues. The germline V and J ends were trimmed by 3 bases and 1 base, with 7 bases remaining between them. CDR3 coding DNA: TGCGCCAGCAGCTCCAGGGAGAACACTGAAGCTTTCTTT. Translated, it gives CASSSRENTEAFF.

The V and J genes are TRBV7-2 and TRBJ2-7; no firm D call. Germline V CDR1 and CDR2: SGHTA, FQGNSA. The V end lost 5 bases, the J end lost 2 bases, and 7 bases lay between the germline ends. The CDR3 length is 12 residues. This chain's CDR3 is CASSNSPYEQYF. The CDR3 nucleotides read TGTGCCAGCAGCAATTCACCCTACGAGCAGTACTTC.

The V and J genes are TRBV28 and TRBJ2-7, with D uncertain. Trimming took 3 bases from V and 3 from J, leaving 12 bases between them. Germline assignment: CDR1 MDHEN and CDR2 SYDVKM. This CDR3 has 14 residues. This chain's CDR3 is CASSFQHGGYEQYF. Here the CDR3 DNA reads TGTGCCAGCAGTTTTCAGCACGGTGGCTACGAGCAGTACTTC.

V is TRBV9 and J is TRBJ2-5; TRBD2 aligns across 10 bases. CDR3 length: 16 amino acids. With V trimmed by 4 bases and J by 5 bases, 11 bases remained unmatched. The germline V gene encodes CDR1 SGDLS and CDR2 YYNGEE. CDR3 residues: CASSPPLASGSETQYF. CDR3 DNA: TGTGCCAGCAGCCCACCCCTGGCTAGCGGGAGTGAGACCCAGTACTTC. The full variable domain, completed using reference TRBV9 and TRBJ2-5, is DSGVTQTPKHLITATGQRVTLRCSPRSGDLSVYWYQQSLDQGLQFLIQYYNGEERAKGNILERFSAQQFPDLHSELNLSSLELGDSALYFCASSPPLASGSETQYFGPGTRLLVL.

This chain connects TRBV5-1 to TRBJ2-5; D not resolved. The CDR3 totals 17 residues. The germline V gene has CDR1 SGHRS and CDR2 YFSETQ. Trimming shortened V by 0 bases and J by 4 bases, and 19 bases separated the two germline ends. CDR3 in amino acids: CASSLAPLRSTGETQYF. The DNA for the CDR3 is TGCGCCAGCAGCTTGGCCCCTCTAAGGAGCACCGGAGAGACCCAGTACTTC.

This chain links TRBV5-4 with TRBJ1-1; unclear D gene. V lost 4 bases and J lost 1, with 20 bases in between. This CDR3 has 17 residues. CDR1 and CDR2 (germline): SGHNT, YYREEE (reference sequence). For the CDR3, the DNA is TGTGCCAGCAGCGCGGTGGGGTTTTGGCAGACGAACACTGAAGCTTTCTTT. It translates to CASSAVGFWQTNTEAFF.

The V call is TRBV6-6, the J call TRBJ1-2; possibly TRBD1 for D (5 bases). This CDR3 comprises 12 residues. Between the trimmed V and J ends, which lost 2 bases and 11 bases, there was a span of 12 bases. From germline, CDR1 is MNHNY and CDR2 SVGAGI (reference sequence). CDR3 bases: TGTGCCAGCAGTTACGACGAGGGGAAGTACACCTTC. This gives the protein CASSYDEGKYTF.

J is TRBJ2-3 and V is TRBV27; the match to TRBD2 covers 13 bases. V lost 5 bases and J lost 4; bases outside the gene matches: 9. This CDR3 comprises 17 residues. Per germline, CDR1 MNHEY and CDR2 SMNVEV (reference sequence). The CDR3 bases are TGTGCCAGCAGTCGGACTAGCGGGAGTTTAATACCAGATACGCAGTATTTT. Translated, it gives CASSRTSGSLIPDTQYF.

The chain employs TRBV11-2 and TRBJ2-7; 13 bases fit TRBD2. CDR3 length: 19 residues. Germline assignment: CDR1 SGHAT and CDR2 FQNNGV. J lost 3 bases, V lost 5 bases, and 16 bases had no gene match. Here the CDR3 reads CASSRVGTSGTGAYYEQYF. CDR3 sequence (DNA): TGTGCCAGCAGCCGCGTGGGGACTAGCGGGACGGGAGCTTACTACGAGCAGTACTTC. Full variable domain (rest looked up from reference TRBV11-2 and TRBJ2-7): EAGVAQSPRYKIIEKRQSVAFWCNPISGHATLYWYQQILGQGPKLLIQFQNNGVVDDSQLPKDRFSAERLKGVDSTLKIQPAKLEDSAVYLCASSRVGTSGTGAYYEQYFGPGTRLTVT.

The chain couples TRBV5-4 to TRBJ2-5; D unclear. This CDR3 has 16 amino acids. Trimming pared 4 bases from V and 0 bases from J, leaving 16 bases between. Germline V gene lookup returns CDR1 SGHNT and CDR2 YYREEE (reference sequence). The CDR3 is CASSPTFDRDQETQYF. CDR3 coding DNA: TGTGCCAGCAGCCCCACCTTTGACCGAGACCAAGAGACCCAGTACTTC.

The chain recombines TRBV2 with TRBJ2-3, with 10 bases fitting TRBD1. Germline lookup yields CDR1 SNHLY and CDR2 FYNNEI. The CDR3 runs 15 residues. V was clipped by 3 bases and J by 4 bases; unmatched bases: 4. CDR3 residues: CASSDGTGAADTQYF. CDR3 nucleotides: TGTGCCAGCAGTGATGGGACAGGGGCCGCAGATACGCAGTATTTT. Combining the CDR3 with reference TRBV2 and TRBJ2-3 gives the whole variable domain EPEVTQTPSHQVTQMGQEVILRCVPISNHLYFYWYRQILGQKVEFLVSFYNNEISEKSEIFDDQFSVERPDGSNFTLKIRSTKLEDSAMYFCASSDGTGAADTQYFGPGTRLTVL.

This clone has only one observation. The chain uses TRBV28 and TRBJ1-5; 7 positions agree with TRBD1. The CDR3 is made up of 17 amino acids. CDR1 and CDR2 from the germline V gene are MDHEN and SYDVKM. V was clipped by 5 bases and J by 1 base; unmatched bases: 11. CDR3 in DNA: TGTGCCAGCAGTCCCGTCAGGACAGGAGGAAGCAATCAGCCCCAGCATTTT. This sequence encodes CASSPVRTGGSNQPQHF.

V gene TRBV9 combines with J gene TRBJ2-7, with TRBD2 identical over 11 bases. CDR1 and CDR2 (germline): SGDLS, YYNGEE. The length of the CDR3 is 15 residues. The junction had 6 bases not matched to a gene; V was cut back by 3 bases and J by 4 bases. The CDR3 DNA follows: TGTGCCAGCAGCGAAAGTGGGACTAGCGGATACGAGCAGTACTTC. Translating gives CASSESGTSGYEQYF.

This chain uses TRBV2 with TRBJ2-1, with D unresolved. The V and J ends lost 8 bases and 2 bases respectively, with 10 bases between them. This CDR3 is built from 13 residues. Germline-derived CDR1 and CDR2 are SNHLY and FYNNEI. Written as DNA, the CDR3 is TGTGCCAGCCAGCCTAGGGCCTACAATGAGCAGTTCTTC. This gives the protein CASQPRAYNEQFF. Filled out from reference TRBV2 and TRBJ2-1, the complete variable domain reads EPEVTQTPSHQVTQMGQEVILRCVPISNHLYFYWYRQILGQKVEFLVSFYNNEISEKSEIFDDQFSVERPDGSNFTLKIRSTKLEDSAMYFCASQPRAYNEQFFGPGTRLTVL.

This clone was observed a few times. This chain uses TRBV27 with TRBJ2-7, with 7 bases identical to TRBD2. The germline CDR1 and CDR2 sequences are MNHEY and SMNVEV (reference sequence). The CDR3 consists of 13 residues. After removal of 8 bases from V and 3 bases from J, the junction contained 7 bases not matched to a gene. CDR3 in DNA: TGTGCCAGCCGGGACTATGGTAGCTACGAGCAGTACTTC. This encodes CASRDYGSYEQYF.

The V call is TRBV5-1, the J call TRBJ2-2; D is perhaps TRBD1 or TRBD2 (5 bases each). Trimming took off 5 bases at V and 7 bases at J, with 9 bases between the two ends. Germline assignment: CDR1 SGHRS and CDR2 YFSETQ. This CDR3 spans 12 amino acids. The CDR3, as DNA: TGCGCCAGCAGGGGGACGGGCGGGGAGCTGTTTTTT. Translating gives CASRGTGGELFF.

The rearrangement joins TRBV28 to TRBJ2-7, with 12 bases lining up with TRBD2. The CDR3 length is 15 residues. Trimming took 4 bases from V and 4 from J; bases not matched to a gene: 5. CDR1 is MDHEN and CDR2 is SYDVKM in the germline V gene. This chain's CDR3 is CASSSLAGGRYEQYF. The CDR3 DNA reads TGTGCCAGCAGTTCGCTAGCGGGAGGGCGATACGAGCAGTACTTC.

This clone showed up just a few times. This sequence joins TRBV7-9 and TRBJ2-7; TRBD2 matches 15 bases. CDR1 SEHNR and CDR2 FQNEAQ come from the germline V gene (reference sequence). V gave up 5 bases and J gave up 5 bases; unmatched junction bases: 10. This CDR3 comprises 17 residues. CDR3 coding DNA: TGTGCCAGCAGCAACTCCGGGACTAGCGGGAGGAGGAACGAGCAGTACTTC. Its translation is CASSNSGTSGRRNEQYF. Full variable domain (rest looked up from reference TRBV7-9 and TRBJ2-7): DTGVSQNPRHKITKRGQNVTFRCDPISEHNRLYWYRQTLGQGPEFLTYFQNEAQLEKSRLLSDRFSAERPKGSFSTLEIQRTEQGDSAMYLCASSNSGTSGRRNEQYFGPGTRLTVT.

In this sample, this clone turned up a few times. The V and J genes are TRBV9 and TRBJ2-7, with D hard to call. Germline V CDR1 and CDR2: SGDLS, YYNGEE. CDR3 size: 15 residues. The V end was cut by 0 bases, the J end by 3 bases, with 13 bases between. DNA for the CDR3: TGTGCCAGCAGCGTAGGGGTAGAGGCCATCTACGAGCAGTACTTC. Translated: CASSVGVEAIYEQYF.